These 14 T cell receptor beta chains share one sample of origin, sequenced in a study of T cells in Graves' hyperthyroidism and ophthalmopathy. Amplified regions were TCR beta CDR3 sequences from RNA transcripts. Carried out on the TCR CDR3, a first-round RT-PCR used the HTBI primer set. TCRdb reprocessed the multiplex PCR reads with MiXCR, giving one entry per CDR3 protein. The data hold 300,000 to 400,000 distinct CDR3 sequences, with about 20% observed a single time. Sequencing input: blood. The source of these receptors is a woman in her forties or fifties with Graves' hyperthyroidism.

This clonotype was observed at least ten times. The rearrangement uses TRBV6-1 and TRBJ1-5, with D hard to call. The germline gives CDR1 MNHNS, CDR2 SASEGT. CDR3 length: 16 residues. Deletions cut 2 bases from V and 4 bases from J, with 15 bases between. CDR3 sequence: CASSELRGPSNQPQHF. CDR3 nucleotide sequence: TGTGCCAGCAGTGAACTTCGCGGCCCGTCGAATCAGCCCCAGCATTTT.

Remarks on this clonotype: A read error may be the cause here, since a much bigger clone is one base away. The chain has TRBV7-8 and TRBJ1-2, with 9 nucleotides matching TRBD1. The CDR3 has 13 amino acids. Per the germline V gene, CDR1 is SGHVS and CDR2 is FQNEAQ. CDR3: CASSLRTGDGCTF. In DNA form, the CDR3 reads TGTGCCAGCAGCTTACGGACAGGGGATGGCTGCACCTTC. Based on the CDR3 plus reference TRBV7-8 and TRBJ1-2, the full variable domain is GAGVSQSPRYKVAKRGQDVALRCDPISGHVSLFWYQQALGQGPEFLTYFQNEAQLDKSGLPSDRFFAERPEGSVSTLKIQRTQQEDSAVYLCASSLRTGDGCTFGSGTRLTVV.

There are many counts of this clonotype. This sequence joins TRBV3-1 and TRBJ2-1; D may be TRBD1 (6 bases). V dropped 2 bases and J dropped 5 bases, with 13 bases sitting between them. CDR3 length: 15 residues. CDR1 and CDR2 from the germline V gene are LGHDT and YNNKEL (reference sequence). The CDR3 DNA reads as TGTGCCAGCAGCCAAAGATTGGCAGGGGACAATGAGCAGTTCTTC. The encoded protein is CASSQRLAGDNEQFF.

In its sample, this clonotype was seen many times. J is TRBJ1-5 and V is TRBV30; D remains unclear. The germline gives CDR1 GTSNPN, CDR2 SVGIG (reference sequence). Trimming pared 3 bases from V and 0 bases from J, leaving 15 bases between. The CDR3 has 16 amino acids. CDR3: CAWSGGEEYSNQPQHF. Here the CDR3 DNA reads TGTGCCTGGAGCGGAGGTGAGGAGTATAGCAATCAGCCCCAGCATTTT.

This clonotype was counted at least ten times. The chain links TRBV3-1 to TRBJ2-3; perhaps TRBD2 as D (5 bases). V lost 0 bases, J lost 4 bases, and 20 bases lay in between. Per germline, CDR1 LGHDT and CDR2 YNNKEL (reference sequence). CDR3 size: 18 residues. Here the CDR3 reads CASSQDVRETRFPDTQYF. The CDR3 coding sequence is TGTGCCAGCAGCCAAGACGTGAGGGAAACTAGGTTCCCAGATACGCAGTATTTT.

This clonotype turned up a few times. The chain employs TRBV6-5 and TRBJ1-2, with unresolved D. CDR3 length equals 14 residues. Trimming shortened V by 0 bases and J by 4 bases, and 9 bases separated the two germline ends. Germline V gives CDR1 MNHEY, CDR2 SVGAGI. This chain's CDR3 is CASSYSEGTYGYTF. As DNA, the CDR3 is TGTGCCAGCAGTTACTCAGAGGGTACCTATGGCTACACCTTC.

Points on this clonotype: A much bigger clone sits one base away, suggesting this may be a read error. The V call is TRBV6-1, the J call TRBJ2-1; TRBD1 is a possible D gene (5 bases). Germline V lookup: CDR1 MNHNS, CDR2 SASEGT. The CDR3 sequence is 15 residues long. CDR3 nucleotide sequence: TGTGCCAGCAGACCGCGCAACACAGGCTACGATGAGCAGTTCTTC. This encodes CASRPRNTGYDEQFF.

The chain uses TRBV9 and TRBJ2-3; 9 bases are shared with TRBD1. The CDR3 is made up of 19 amino acids. Germline assignment: CDR1 SGDLS and CDR2 YYNGEE. The V gene end was trimmed by 0 bases and the J gene end by 6 bases; junction bases not matched to a gene: 17. CDR3 bases: TGTGCCAGCAGCGTAGGTGTAACACGCGGGACAGGGACCGCGGATACGCAGTATTTT. It encodes CASSVGVTRGTGTADTQYF.

This clonotype was observed a handful of times. The chain has TRBV5-1 and TRBJ2-3; 7 bases are shared with TRBD1. With V trimmed by 0 bases and J by 2 bases, 3 bases remained unmatched. Germline CDR1 is SGHRS and CDR2 is YFSETQ. The CDR3 loop spans 15 amino acids. CDR3 in amino acids: CASSLAGQDTDTQYF. The CDR3 DNA reads as TGCGCCAGCAGCTTGGCCGGACAGGACACAGATACGCAGTATTTT.

The chain combines TRBV3-1 with TRBJ2-3, with D possibly being TRBD2 (6 bases). This CDR3 comprises 16 residues. V was shortened by 1 base and J by 1 base, with 12 bases between the two germline ends. Per the germline V gene, CDR1 is LGHDT and CDR2 is YNNKEL (reference sequence). The CDR3 spells CASSQGLGGGTDTQYF. The CDR3 nucleotides are TGTGCCAGCAGCCAAGGACTAGGAGGAGGCACAGATACGCAGTATTTT.

This clonotype appeared many times. The chain uses TRBV27 and TRBJ1-1, with D perhaps TRBD1 (5 bases). Trimming stripped 2 bases from V and 4 bases from J, with 11 bases between. The CDR3 consists of 14 residues. CDR1 MNHEY and CDR2 SMNVEV come from the germline V gene (reference sequence). The CDR3 here is CASSLSPGGTEAFF. For the CDR3, the DNA is TGTGCCAGCAGTTTAAGCCCGGGGGGCACTGAAGCTTTCTTT.

This clonotype was detected a few times. J is TRBJ1-1 and V is TRBV6-1; TRBD1 matches at 7 bases. This CDR3 is 11 amino acids long. The germline V gene encodes CDR1 MNHNS and CDR2 SASEGT. Losses at the gene ends were 3 bases for V and 10 bases for J; bases not matched to a gene: 2. CDR3 bases: TGTGCCAGCAGTGAGACAGGGTCAGCTTTCTTT. Protein sequence: CASSETGSAFF.

The gene calls are TRBV6-1 and TRBJ1-1, with TRBD1 matching 12 bases. The CDR3 is made up of 17 amino acids. CDR1 and CDR2 (germline): MNHNS, SASEGT. J gave up 0 bases and V 5 bases, and 7 bases lay outside the gene matches. CDR3 residues: CASSTGQGATMNTEAFF. The CDR3 coding sequence is TGTGCCAGCAGTACGGGACAGGGGGCTACTATGAACACTGAAGCTTTCTTT.

V is TRBV11-1 and J is TRBJ2-7; 9 nucleotides agree with TRBD2. The germline V gene has CDR1 SGHAT and CDR2 FQDESV (reference sequence). This CDR3 comprises 16 residues. The V gene end was trimmed by 4 bases and the J gene end by 4 bases; junction bases not matched to a gene: 11. In nucleotides, the CDR3 is TGTGCCAGCAGCTGGGACCGGGAGCGGGGGGCGTACGAGCAGTACTTC. Its translation is CASSWDRERGAYEQYF.